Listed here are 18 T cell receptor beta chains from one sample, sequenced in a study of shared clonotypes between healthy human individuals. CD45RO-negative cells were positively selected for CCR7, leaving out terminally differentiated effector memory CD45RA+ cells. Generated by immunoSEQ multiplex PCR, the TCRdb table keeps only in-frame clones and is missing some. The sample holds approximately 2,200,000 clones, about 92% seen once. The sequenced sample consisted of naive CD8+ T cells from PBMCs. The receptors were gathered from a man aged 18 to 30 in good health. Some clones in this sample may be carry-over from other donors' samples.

The CDR3, as DNA: TGTGCCAGCAGTTACTCGGAGGGGGGCTTGGATACGCAGTATTTT. Its translation is CASSYSEGGLDTQYF. The chain recombines TRBV6-5 with TRBJ2-3; tentatively, D is TRBD1 or TRBD2 (6 bases each). The V end lost 0 bases, the J end lost 6 bases, and 13 bases lay between the germline ends. This CDR3 is built from 15 residues. CDR1 and CDR2 from the germline V gene are MNHEY and SVGAGI.

CDR3 sequence: CASSPRSTGFSWEQYF. The CDR3 DNA is TGTGCCAGCAGCCCTCGATCGACAGGGTTTTCGTGGGAGCAGTACTTC. The genes are TRBV9 and TRBJ2-7; 7 bases match TRBD1. This CDR3 comprises 16 residues. Per germline, CDR1 SGDLS and CDR2 YYNGEE. The trim removed 4 bases at V and 7 bases at J, leaving 17 bases unmatched.

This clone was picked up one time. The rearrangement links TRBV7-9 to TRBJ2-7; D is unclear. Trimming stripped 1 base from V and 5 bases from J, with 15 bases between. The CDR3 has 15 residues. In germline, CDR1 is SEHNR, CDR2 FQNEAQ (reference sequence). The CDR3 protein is CASSLDVGVVHEQYF. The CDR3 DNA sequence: TGTGCCAGCAGCTTAGATGTCGGTGTTGTCCACGAGCAGTACTTC.

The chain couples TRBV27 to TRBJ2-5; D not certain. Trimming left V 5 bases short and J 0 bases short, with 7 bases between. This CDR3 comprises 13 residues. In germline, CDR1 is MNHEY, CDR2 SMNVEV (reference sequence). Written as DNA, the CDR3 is TGTGCCAGCAGTCCCGGGCACCAAGAGACCCAGTACTTC. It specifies CASSPGHQETQYF.

DNA for the CDR3: TGTGCCAGCAGTTTATGGGGGGGCGGGAGTGTGGACATTCAGTACTTC. As protein: CASSLWGGGSVDIQYF. The rearrangement joins TRBV27 to TRBJ2-4, with D possibly matching TRBD2 (7 bases). Trimming took 1 base from V and 8 from J, leaving 18 bases between them. Germline CDR1 reads MNHEY; CDR2 reads SMNVEV (reference sequence). The CDR3 length is 16 residues.

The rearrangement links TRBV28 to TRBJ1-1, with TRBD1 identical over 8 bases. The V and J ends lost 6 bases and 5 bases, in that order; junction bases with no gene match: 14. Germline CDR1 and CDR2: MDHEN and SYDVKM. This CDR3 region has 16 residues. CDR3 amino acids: CASRNSGTGVLTEAFF. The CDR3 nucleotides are TGTGCCAGCAGAAACTCCGGGACAGGTGTCTTGACTGAAGCTTTCTTT. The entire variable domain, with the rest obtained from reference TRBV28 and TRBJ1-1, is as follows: DVKVTQSSRYLVKRTGEKVFLECVQDMDHENMFWYRQDPGLGLRLIYFSYDVKMKEKGDIPEGYSVSREKKERFSLILESASTNQTSMYLCASRNSGTGVLTEAFFGQGTRLTVV.

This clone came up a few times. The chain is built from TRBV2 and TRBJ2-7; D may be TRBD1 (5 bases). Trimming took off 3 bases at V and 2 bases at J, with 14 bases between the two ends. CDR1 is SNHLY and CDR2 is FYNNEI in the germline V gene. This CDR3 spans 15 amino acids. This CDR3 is CASSDLGGQTYEQYF. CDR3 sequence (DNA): TGTGCCAGCAGTGATCTCGGCGGACAAACCTACGAGCAGTACTTC.

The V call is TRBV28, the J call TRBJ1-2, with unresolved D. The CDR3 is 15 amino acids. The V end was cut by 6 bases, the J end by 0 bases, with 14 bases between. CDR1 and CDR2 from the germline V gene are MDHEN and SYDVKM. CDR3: CASSRRGPPNYGYTF. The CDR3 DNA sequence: TGTGCCAGCAGCCGGCGTGGGCCTCCTAACTATGGCTACACCTTC.

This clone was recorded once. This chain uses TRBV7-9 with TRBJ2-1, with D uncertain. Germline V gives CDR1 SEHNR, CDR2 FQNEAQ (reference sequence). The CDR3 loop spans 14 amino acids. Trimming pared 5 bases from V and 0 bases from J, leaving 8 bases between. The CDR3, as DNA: TGTGCCAGCAGCCCAGTTAGCTCCTACAATGAGCAGTTCTTC. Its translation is CASSPVSSYNEQFF.

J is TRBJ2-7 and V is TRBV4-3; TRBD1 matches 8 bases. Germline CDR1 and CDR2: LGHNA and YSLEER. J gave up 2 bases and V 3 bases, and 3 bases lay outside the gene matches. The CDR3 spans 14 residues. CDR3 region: CASSQDRAAYEQYF. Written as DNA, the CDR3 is TGCGCCAGCAGCCAGGACAGGGCCGCCTACGAGCAGTACTTC.

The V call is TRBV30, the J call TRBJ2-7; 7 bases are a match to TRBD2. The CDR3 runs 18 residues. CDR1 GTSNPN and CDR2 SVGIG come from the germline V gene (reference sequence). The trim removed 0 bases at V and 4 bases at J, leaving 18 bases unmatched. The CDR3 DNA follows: TGTGCCTGGAGTGTACAATTCCCCTTTGGGAGGGAAGTTTACGAGCAGTACTTC. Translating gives CAWSVQFPFGREVYEQYF. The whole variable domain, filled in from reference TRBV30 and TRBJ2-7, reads SQTIHQWPATLVQPVGSPLSLECTVEGTSNPNLYWYRQAAGRGLQLLFYSVGIGQISSEVPQNLSASRPQDRQFILSSKKLLLSDSGFYLCAWSVQFPFGREVYEQYFGPGTRLTVT.

In DNA form, the CDR3 reads TGCAGCGTTGTGGGACCGATGTCTTCTGGAAACACCATATATTTT. Its protein product is CSVVGPMSSGNTIYF. V usage is TRBV29-1 and J usage is TRBJ1-3, with D perhaps TRBD1 (5 bases). Between the trimmed V and J ends, which lost 4 bases and 1 base, there was a span of 14 bases. Germline V lookup: CDR1 SQVTM, CDR2 ANQGSEA. The CDR3 has 15 residues.

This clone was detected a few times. The CDR3: CASSLYALSYGYTF. The CDR3 nucleotides are TGTGCCAGCAGTTTATACGCCCTTTCATATGGCTACACCTTC. The chain joins TRBV27 to TRBJ1-2, with unresolved D. The V gene's germline CDR1 is MNHEY and CDR2 SMNVEV (reference sequence). Trimming left V 1 base short and J 5 bases short, with 11 bases between. CDR3 size: 14 residues.

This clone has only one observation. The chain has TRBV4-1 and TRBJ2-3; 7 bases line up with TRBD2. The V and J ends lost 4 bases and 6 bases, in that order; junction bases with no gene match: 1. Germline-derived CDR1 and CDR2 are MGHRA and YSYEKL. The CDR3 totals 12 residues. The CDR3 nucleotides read TGCGCCAGCAGCCCCGGGGGGGATACGCAGTATTTT. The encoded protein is CASSPGGDTQYF.

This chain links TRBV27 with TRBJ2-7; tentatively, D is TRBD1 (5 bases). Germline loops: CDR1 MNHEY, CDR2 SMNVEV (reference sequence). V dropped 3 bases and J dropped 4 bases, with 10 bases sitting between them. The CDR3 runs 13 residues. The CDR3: CASSLVGQYEQYF. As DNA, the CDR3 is TGTGCCAGCAGTTTGGTCGGACAATACGAGCAGTACTTC.

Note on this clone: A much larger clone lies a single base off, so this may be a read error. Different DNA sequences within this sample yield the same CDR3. CDR3 in amino acids: CASSSTYEQYF. The CDR3 bases are TGTGCCAGCAGCTCCACCTACGAGCAGTACTTC. The genes are TRBV27 and TRBJ2-7; D gene unclear. V was trimmed by 6 bases and J by 2 bases, leaving 5 bases between them. The CDR3 runs to 11 residues. Germline loops: CDR1 MNHEY, CDR2 SMNVEV (reference sequence).

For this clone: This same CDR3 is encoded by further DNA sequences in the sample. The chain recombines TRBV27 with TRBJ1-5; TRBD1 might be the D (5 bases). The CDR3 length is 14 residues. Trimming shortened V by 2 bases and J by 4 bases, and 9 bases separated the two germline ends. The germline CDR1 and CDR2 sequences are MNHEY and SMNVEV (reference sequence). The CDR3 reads CASSLGGWNQPQHF. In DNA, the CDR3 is TGTGCCAGCAGTTTAGGGGGTTGGAATCAGCCCCAGCATTTT.

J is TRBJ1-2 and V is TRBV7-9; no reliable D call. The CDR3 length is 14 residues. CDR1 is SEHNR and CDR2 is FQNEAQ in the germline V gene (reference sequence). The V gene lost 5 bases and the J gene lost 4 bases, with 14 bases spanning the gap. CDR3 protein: CASSVSGAFYGYTF. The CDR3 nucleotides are TGTGCCAGCAGCGTTTCGGGAGCATTCTATGGCTACACCTTC.